This T cell receptor beta chain emerged from a study of cytomegalovirus exposure and HLA in healthy donors. On this clone: Its specificity is not known.

Though probably carrying unrecorded immune exposures, donors were nominally healthy at sampling. Primers included in the PCR were 60 Vbeta and 13 Jbeta primers. Some clones are missing from TCRdb's copy, which holds only in-frame ones; the method was immunoSEQ multiplex PCR. In the table there are around 300,000 clones, 84% of which are singletons. The V gene's germline CDR1 is MNHNS and CDR2 SASEGT. Trimming stripped 6 bases from V and 0 bases from J, with 10 bases between. CDR3 length: 14 residues. Regarding the study as a whole: Several of the most significant clusters appeared linked to common viral pathogens, based on a later analysis. Earlier analysis looked at TCR beta V segments, and most were productive about 87% or about 30% of the time. A later analysis associated 15,000 or so TCR beta sequences with HLA alleles at a 0.05 false discovery rate.

This rearrangement joins TRBV6-1 to TRBJ2-3; the D is unclear. Specimen: PBMCs. This clonotype was sampled from a woman between 35 and 50 years old in good health and CMV-seropositive. CDR3: CASSLVRSTDTQYF. The CDR3 DNA follows: TGTGCCAGCAGCCTTGTCAGGAGCACAGATACGCAGTATTTT.